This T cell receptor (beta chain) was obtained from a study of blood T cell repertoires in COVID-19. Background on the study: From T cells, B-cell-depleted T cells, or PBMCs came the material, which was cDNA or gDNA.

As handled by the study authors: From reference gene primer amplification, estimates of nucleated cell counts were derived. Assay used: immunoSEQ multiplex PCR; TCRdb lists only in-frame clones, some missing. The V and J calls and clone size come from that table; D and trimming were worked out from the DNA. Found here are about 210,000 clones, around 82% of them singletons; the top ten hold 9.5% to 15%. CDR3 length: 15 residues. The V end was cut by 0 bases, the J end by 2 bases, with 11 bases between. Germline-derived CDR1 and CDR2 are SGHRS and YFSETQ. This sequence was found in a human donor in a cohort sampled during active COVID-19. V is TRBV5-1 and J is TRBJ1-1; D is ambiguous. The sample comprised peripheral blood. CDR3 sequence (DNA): TGCGCCAGCAGCTTGGGAGGCGAAGGCAACACTGAAGCTTTCTTT. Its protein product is CASSLGGEGNTEAFF.